One T cell receptor beta chain is described in this entry. The antigen remains unidentified. Assay used: immunoSEQ multiplex PCR; TCRdb lists only in-frame clones, some missing. Of 90,000 to 150,000 clones listed, about nine tenths are singletons. Looked up from germline, CDR1 is SGHRS and CDR2 is YFSETQ. V lost 7 bases to trimming and J lost 10 bases, with 18 bases between them. The CDR3 totals 14 residues. The entry originates in a study of T cell responses to AZD1222 COVID-19 vaccine. Study-wide context: Second-dose timings of about 4 or about 12 weeks were pooled.

General observations from the study: The sample set comprised mostly white British donors with more females, and clonal diversity was possibly underestimated. Spike-specific TCR breadth and depth rose after two AZD1222 doses. The study reported that nearly half of spike-specific TCRs target unmutated variant regions.

This chain connects TRBV5-1 to TRBJ1-6; D might be TRBD1 (5 bases). Sequencing used peripheral blood, obtained on day 0 of AZD1222 vaccination. The clonotype originates from an adult in good health. The CDR3 is CASEGGQGESPLHF. CDR3 DNA: TGCGCCAGCGAAGGAGGCCAGGGAGAGTCACCCCTCCACTTT.